These 21 T cell receptor beta chains were sequenced from one sample in a study of blood T cell repertoires in COVID-19. Using immunoSEQ multiplex PCR, the repertoire was profiled, and TCRdb retains in-frame clones only, with some absent. The sample has 350,000 to 550,000 clones, roughly 90% seen once; the top ten hold around 4.4%. Sequencing was performed on peripheral blood. Every receptor here comes from a woman in her 30s with acute or convalescent COVID-19.

The chain carries TRBV20-1 and TRBJ2-1, with D perhaps TRBD1 (7 bases). The CDR3 loop spans 15 amino acids. Germline assignment: CDR1 DFQATT and CDR2 SNEGSKA (reference sequence). V lost 3 bases to trimming and J lost 4 bases, with 16 bases between them. The CDR3 sequence is CSASGAGGTYNEQFF. Here the CDR3 DNA reads TGCAGTGCTAGTGGTGCAGGGGGGACTTACAATGAGCAGTTCTTC.

This chain uses TRBV29-1 with TRBJ2-7; D gene ambiguous. The V gene lost 6 bases and the J gene lost 4 bases, with 16 bases spanning the gap. CDR1 is SQVTM, CDR2 ANQGSEA, per germline. The CDR3 has 13 amino acids. The CDR3 region is CSVITFSQYEQYF. CDR3 nucleotide sequence: TGCAGCGTGATAACCTTTTCCCAGTACGAGCAGTACTTC.

A remark on this clone: Other DNA sequences from this sample encode an identical CDR3 as well. This rearrangement joins TRBV15 to TRBJ1-5, with no clear D. V gave up 1 base and J gave up 0 bases, with 7 bases separating them. The V gene's germline CDR1 is LNHNV and CDR2 YYDKDF (reference sequence). The CDR3 is made up of 15 amino acids. The CDR3 is CATSRAGYSNQPQHF. CDR3 sequence (DNA): TGTGCCACCAGCAGAGCCGGTTATAGCAATCAGCCCCAGCATTTT.

V gene TRBV27 combines with J gene TRBJ2-7; no definite D call. CDR3 length: 13 amino acids. The germline V and J ends were trimmed by 3 bases and 3 bases, with 9 bases remaining between them. The germline V gene encodes CDR1 MNHEY and CDR2 SMNVEV (reference sequence). The DNA of the CDR3 is TGTGCCAGCAGTTTTTACGGAGACTACGAGCAGTACTTC. Residues: CASSFYGDYEQYF.

This clone has only one observation. The CDR3 sequence: CASSFQINYEQYF. The CDR3 DNA sequence: TGTGCCAGCAGTTTTCAGATAAACTACGAGCAGTACTTC. The rearrangement links TRBV27 to TRBJ2-7; D unresolved. CDR3 length: 13 residues. V gave up 3 bases and J gave up 3 bases, with 9 bases separating them. CDR1 MNHEY and CDR2 SMNVEV come from the germline V gene (reference sequence).

The chain couples TRBV6-5 to TRBJ2-1; no clear D. In germline, CDR1 is MNHEY, CDR2 SVGAGI. This CDR3 has 15 residues. The germline V and J ends were trimmed by 7 bases and 0 bases, with 13 bases remaining between them. CDR3 amino acids: CASIDFTSSYNEQFF. CDR3 sequence (DNA): TGTGCCAGCATCGATTTCACGAGCTCCTACAATGAGCAGTTCTTC.

The rearrangement joins TRBV28 to TRBJ1-6; D is unclear. Trimming left V 1 base short and J 5 bases short, with 9 bases between. Looked up from germline, CDR1 is MDHEN and CDR2 is SYDVKM. The length of the CDR3 is 15 residues. In DNA, the CDR3 is TGTGCCAGCAGTTTATCAGGTATTGATAATTCACCCCTCCACTTT. This sequence encodes CASSLSGIDNSPLHF.

The gene calls are TRBV6-5 and TRBJ1-1; maybe TRBD1 (5 bases). CDR3 length: 15 amino acids. Looked up from germline, CDR1 is MNHEY and CDR2 is SVGAGI. V dropped 3 bases and J dropped 1 base, with 12 bases sitting between them. CDR3: CASSYRITGNTEAFF. DNA for the CDR3: TGTGCCAGCAGTTATCGCATAACAGGGAACACTGAAGCTTTCTTT.

The CDR3 reads CASSLESVTTDTQYF. The CDR3 DNA follows: TGCGCCAGCAGCTTAGAAAGCGTCACCACAGATACGCAGTATTTT. The chain uses TRBV5-1 and TRBJ2-3; D is ambiguous. V dropped 2 bases and J dropped 2 bases, with 12 bases sitting between them. The CDR3 totals 15 residues. Germline CDR1 SGHRS, CDR2 YFSETQ.

The chain is built from TRBV28 and TRBJ2-1; 9 positions match TRBD2. With 6 bases clipped from V and 7 bases from J, the junction kept 4 bases outside the gene matches. The germline gives CDR1 MDHEN, CDR2 SYDVKM. The CDR3 is 13 residues long. In DNA form, the CDR3 reads TGTGCCAGCAGCGGACTAGCGTGGAATGAGCAGTTCTTC. As protein: CASSGLAWNEQFF.

This clone was observed a handful of times. This sequence joins TRBV3-1 (or the pseudogene TRBV3-2) and TRBJ2-5; 14 bases are shared with TRBD2. Unmatched junction bases numbered 10, after V lost 5 bases and J lost 2 bases. The CDR3 consists of 18 residues. CDR1 LGHDT and CDR2 YNNKEL come from the germline V gene (reference sequence). The CDR3 coding sequence is TGTGCCAGCAGCAAAGGACTAGCGGGGGGCGGATATCAAGAGACCCAGTACTTC. Protein product: CASSKGLAGGGYQETQYF.

CDR3 amino acids: CASQGWANTDTQYF. For the CDR3, the DNA is TGTGCCAGCCAGGGGTGGGCGAACACAGATACGCAGTATTTT. The chain carries TRBV27 and TRBJ2-3, with D possibly TRBD1 on 6 matching bases. The CDR3 runs to 14 residues. CDR1 is MNHEY and CDR2 is SMNVEV in the germline V gene (reference sequence). Trimming removed 8 bases from V and 2 bases from J, with 14 bases in between.

The chain is built from TRBV11-2 and TRBJ2-7; TRBD1 agrees at 12 bases. CDR3 length: 15 amino acids. J lost 6 bases, V lost 5 bases, and 8 bases had no gene match. In germline, CDR1 is SGHAT, CDR2 FQNNGV. The CDR3 nucleotides read TGTGCCAGCAGCAATACCGGGACAGGGGGCCGCGAGCAGTACTTC. Protein: CASSNTGTGGREQYF.

The rearrangement uses TRBV9 and TRBJ1-6, with TRBD1 matching over 7 bases. J lost 2 bases, V lost 3 bases, and 5 bases had no gene match. CDR1 is SGDLS and CDR2 is YYNGEE in the germline V gene. This CDR3 contains 16 residues. CDR3 coding DNA: TGTGCCAGCAGCGCTACAACAGGGGCCTATAATTCACCCCTCCACTTT. Protein sequence: CASSATTGAYNSPLHF.

This clone was observed once. V gene TRBV6-5 combines with J gene TRBJ1-5, with TRBD1 matching 8 bases. With 6 bases clipped from V and 3 bases from J, the junction kept 4 bases outside the gene matches. CDR3 length: 14 residues. Per the germline V gene, CDR1 is MNHEY and CDR2 is SVGAGI. In nucleotides, the CDR3 is TGTGCCAGCAGGGGGGACAGGACCAATCAGCCCCAGCATTTT. The encoded protein is CASRGDRTNQPQHF.

This rearrangement joins TRBV27 to TRBJ1-2; the match to TRBD1 covers 7 bases. V lost 3 bases and J lost 6; bases outside the gene matches: 10. CDR1 and CDR2 (germline): MNHEY, SMNVEV (reference sequence). CDR3 length: 15 amino acids. The CDR3 is CASSFRTGGLDGYTF. CDR3 bases: TGTGCCAGCAGTTTTAGGACAGGAGGTCTTGATGGCTACACCTTC.

A single count supports this clone. The chain links TRBV29-1 to TRBJ1-1; D is unresolved. Trimming removed 7 bases at V and 5 bases at J, with 14 bases between. CDR3 length: 12 amino acids. In germline, CDR1 is SQVTM, CDR2 ANQGSEA. The CDR3 protein is CSAVARWTEAFF. CDR3 nucleotides: TGCAGCGCAGTTGCCCGGTGGACTGAAGCTTTCTTT.

This chain uses TRBV2 with TRBJ1-1; D not resolved. Germline-derived CDR1 and CDR2 are SNHLY and FYNNEI. The CDR3 has 14 residues. V lost 6 bases, J lost 5 bases, and 16 bases lay in between. The CDR3 coding sequence is TGTGCCAGCAGCCCCGAATCTTACTTTACTGAAGCTTTCTTT. This codes for CASSPESYFTEAFF. Full variable domain (rest looked up from reference TRBV2 and TRBJ1-1): EPEVTQTPSHQVTQMGQEVILRCVPISNHLYFYWYRQILGQKVEFLVSFYNNEISEKSEIFDDQFSVERPDGSNFTLKIRSTKLEDSAMYFCASSPESYFTEAFFGQGTRLTVV.

The gene calls are TRBV28 and TRBJ2-7; weak D call: TRBD2 (5 bases). This CDR3 has 13 residues. Germline values: CDR1 MDHEN, CDR2 SYDVKM. The V gene lost 10 bases and the J gene lost 0 bases, with 13 bases spanning the gap. CDR3 residues: CATGLPPSYEQYF. The DNA for the CDR3 is TGTGCCACCGGACTCCCTCCCTCCTACGAGCAGTACTTC.

The gene calls are TRBV4-1 and TRBJ2-3; the match to TRBD1 covers 7 bases. The germline V gene has CDR1 MGHRA and CDR2 YSYEKL. The CDR3 is 16 amino acids. V trimming: 0 bases; J trimming: 4 bases; junction bases outside the gene matches: 7. The CDR3 DNA follows: TGCGCCAGCAGCCAAGAGGGGGACAGTCCTGCAGATACGCAGTATTTT. Its translation is CASSQEGDSPADTQYF.

The genes are TRBV4-1 and TRBJ2-3; 8 nucleotides align to TRBD2. The germline gives CDR1 MGHRA, CDR2 YSYEKL. Trimming at V came to 5 bases and at J to 4 bases, leaving 5 bases not matched to a gene. The CDR3 length is 14 residues. Here the CDR3 reads CASSYGGASDTQYF. The CDR3 DNA is TGCGCCAGCAGCTACGGGGGGGCCTCAGATACGCAGTATTTT.